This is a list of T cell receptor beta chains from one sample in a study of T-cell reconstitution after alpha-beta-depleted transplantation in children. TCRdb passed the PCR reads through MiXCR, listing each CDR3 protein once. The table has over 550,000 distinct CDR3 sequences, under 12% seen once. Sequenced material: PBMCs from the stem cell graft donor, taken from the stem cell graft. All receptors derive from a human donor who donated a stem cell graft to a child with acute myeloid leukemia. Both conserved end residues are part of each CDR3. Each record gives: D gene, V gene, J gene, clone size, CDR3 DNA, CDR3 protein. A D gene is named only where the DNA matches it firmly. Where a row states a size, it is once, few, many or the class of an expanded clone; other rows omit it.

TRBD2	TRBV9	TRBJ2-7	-	TGTGCCAGCAGCGCTGCGACTAGCGGGAGCTACGAGCAGTACTTC	CASSAATSGSYEQYF
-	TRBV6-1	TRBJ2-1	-	TGTGCCAGCCTTAACGGAGTAGCTTACAATGAGCAGTTCTTC	CASLNGVAYNEQFF
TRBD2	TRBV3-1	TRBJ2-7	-	TGTGCCAGCAGCCAATTCGGTAATAGCGGGAGCTACGAGCAGTACTTC	CASSQFGNSGSYEQYF
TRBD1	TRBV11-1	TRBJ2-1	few	TGTGCCAGCAGGACGGGACAGGGGGTGGGACGCTCCTACAATGAGCAGTTCTTC	CASRTGQGVGRSYNEQFF
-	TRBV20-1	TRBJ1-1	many	TGCAGCCCGGTCATGAACACTGAAGCTTTCTTT	CSPVMNTEAFF
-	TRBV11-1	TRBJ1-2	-	TGTGCCAGCACCACGGGGGCAGGAGTCTATGGCTACACCTTC	CASTTGAGVYGYTF
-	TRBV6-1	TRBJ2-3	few	TGTGCCAGCAGTCAGACTATCTACACAGATACGCAGTATTTT	CASSQTIYTDTQYF
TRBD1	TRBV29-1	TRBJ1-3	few	TGCAGCGGGACAGGGGGTGCCTCTGGAAACACCATATATTTT	CSGTGGASGNTIYF
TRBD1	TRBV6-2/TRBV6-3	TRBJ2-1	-	TGTGCCACCCGGACAGGGGAGAGGGATGAGCAGTTCTTC	CATRTGERDEQFF
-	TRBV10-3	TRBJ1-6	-	TGTGCCATCAGTGAGTCGAATCCCAATTCACCCCTCCACTTT	CAISESNPNSPLHF
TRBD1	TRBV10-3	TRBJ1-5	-	TGTGCCATCAGTCAGGGACAGGGTTTAGGTCAGCCCCAGCATTTT	CAISQGQGLGQPQHF
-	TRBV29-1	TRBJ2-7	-	TGCAGCGTTATGTTCTCCGGGGGGCAGTACTTC	CSVMFSGGQYF
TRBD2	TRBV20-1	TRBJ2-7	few	TGCAGTGCTAGAGTCTGGCGGGAGGCCTCCTACGAGCAGTACTTC	CSARVWREASYEQYF
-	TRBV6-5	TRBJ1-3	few	TGTGCCACCCGACTCAGTCTTGACGGCAGGACGGCTGGAAACACCATATATTTT	CATRLSLDGRTAGNTIYF
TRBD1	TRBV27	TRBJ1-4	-	TGTGCCAGCAAACAGGGGTGGGGAGTGGGCGATAATGAAAAACTGTTTTTT	CASKQGWGVGDNEKLFF
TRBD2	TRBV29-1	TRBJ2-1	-	TGCAGCGTTGAAGTATCCGCGCTAGCGGGAGGAAGGGCCCGCTCCTACAATGAGCAGTTCTTC	CSVEVSALAGGRARSYNEQFF
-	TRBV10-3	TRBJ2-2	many	TGTGCCATCAGTGAGTTGGCCGGGGAGCTGTTTTTT	CAISELAGELFF
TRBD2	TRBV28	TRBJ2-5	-	TGTGCCAGCAGTTTAATAGCGGGAGTCCGGGAGACCCAGTACTTC	CASSLIAGVRETQYF
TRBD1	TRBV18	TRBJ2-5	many	TGTGCCAGCTCACCTAGGGGACAGGAGACCCAGTACTTC	CASSPRGQETQYF
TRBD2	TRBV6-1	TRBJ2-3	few	TGTGCCAGCAGCCCGGGACTAGCACCGACGCAGTATTTT	CASSPGLAPTQYF
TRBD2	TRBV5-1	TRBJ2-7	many	TGCGCCAGCAGCGCATTTGGGAGTACTAGCGCCCGCACCTACGAGCAGTACTTC	CASSAFGSTSARTYEQYF
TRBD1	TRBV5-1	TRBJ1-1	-	TGCGCCAGCAGCTTGTCGGGACAGGGGACGAACACTGAAGCTTTCTTT	CASSLSGQGTNTEAFF
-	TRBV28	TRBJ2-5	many	TGTGCCAGCAGTACCCCGACAGGAGTCATGGGCCAAGAGACCCAGTACTTC	CASSTPTGVMGQETQYF
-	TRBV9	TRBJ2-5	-	TGTGCCAGCAGCGCCACAGGGGAGACCCAGTACTTC	CASSATGETQYF
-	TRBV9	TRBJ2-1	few	TGTGCCAGCAGCGAAACTATTACCGATGAGCAGTTCTTC	CASSETITDEQFF
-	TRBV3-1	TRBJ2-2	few	TGTGCCAGCAGCCAAGGTCCTGGGCAGGTGAACACCGGGGAGCTGTTTTTT	CASSQGPGQVNTGELFF
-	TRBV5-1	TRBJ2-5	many	TGCGCCAGCAGCTTGGACCCTACAGGGTACCAAGAGACCCAGTACTTC	CASSLDPTGYQETQYF
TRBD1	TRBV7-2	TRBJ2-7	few	TGTGCCAGCAGCTTAGCGGGGCAGGGGGCGCTTTACGAGCAGTACTTC	CASSLAGQGALYEQYF
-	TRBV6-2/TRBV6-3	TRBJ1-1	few	TGTGCCAGCATCGACCCTTCGAGGACTGAAGCTTTCTTT	CASIDPSRTEAFF